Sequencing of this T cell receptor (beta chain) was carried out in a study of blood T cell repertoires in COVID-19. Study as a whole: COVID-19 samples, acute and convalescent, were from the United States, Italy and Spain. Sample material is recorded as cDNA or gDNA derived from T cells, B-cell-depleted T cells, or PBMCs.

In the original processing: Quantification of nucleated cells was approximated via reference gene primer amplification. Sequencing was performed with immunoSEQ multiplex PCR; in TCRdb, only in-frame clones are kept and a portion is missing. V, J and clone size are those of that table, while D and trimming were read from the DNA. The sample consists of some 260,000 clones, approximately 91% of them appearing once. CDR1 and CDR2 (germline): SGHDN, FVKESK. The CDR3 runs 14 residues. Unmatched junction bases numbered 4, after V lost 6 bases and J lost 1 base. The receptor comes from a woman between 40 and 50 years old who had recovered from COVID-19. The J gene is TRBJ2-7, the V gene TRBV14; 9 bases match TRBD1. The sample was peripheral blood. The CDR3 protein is CASRAGTGSYEQYF. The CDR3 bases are TGTGCCAGCAGAGCCGGGACAGGGTCCTACGAGCAGTACTTC.